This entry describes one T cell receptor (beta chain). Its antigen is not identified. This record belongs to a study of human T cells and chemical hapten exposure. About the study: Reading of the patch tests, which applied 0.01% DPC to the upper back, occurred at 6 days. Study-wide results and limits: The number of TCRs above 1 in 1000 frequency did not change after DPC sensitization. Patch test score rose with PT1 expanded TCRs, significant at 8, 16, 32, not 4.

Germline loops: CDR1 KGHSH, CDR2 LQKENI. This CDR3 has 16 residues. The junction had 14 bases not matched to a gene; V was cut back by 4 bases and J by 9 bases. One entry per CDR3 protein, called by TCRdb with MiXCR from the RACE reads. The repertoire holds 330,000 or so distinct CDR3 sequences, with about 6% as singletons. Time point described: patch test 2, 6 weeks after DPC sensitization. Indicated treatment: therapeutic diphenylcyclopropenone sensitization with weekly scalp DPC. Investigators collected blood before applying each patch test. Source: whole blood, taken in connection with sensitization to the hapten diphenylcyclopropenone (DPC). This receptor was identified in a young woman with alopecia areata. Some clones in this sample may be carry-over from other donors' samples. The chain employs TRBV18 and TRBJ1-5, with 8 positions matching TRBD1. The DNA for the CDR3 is TGTGCCAGCTCACGAGCCGGGACAGGTTACTCGCGGCCCCAGCATTTT. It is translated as CASSRAGTGYSRPQHF.